This TCR beta chain was identified in a study of blood T cell repertoires in COVID-19. As handled by the study authors: Estimation of nucleated cell counts was performed using reference gene primer amplification. Libraries were prepared by immunoSEQ multiplex PCR; TCRdb keeps only in-frame clonotypes and omits some of them. V and J calls and clone size are given by that table; D and trimming were obtained from the DNA. This sample has about 74,000 clones; roughly four fifths occur once, and the top ten carry around 21%. V was cut by 4 bases and J by 5 bases, with 15 bases left in between. The germline gives CDR1 MNHEY, CDR2 SMNVEV (reference sequence). The CDR3 extends over 15 amino acids.

V gene TRBV27 combines with J gene TRBJ2-1, with TRBD2 as a possible D gene (7 bases). Sequenced: peripheral blood. The receptor was derived from a man between 65 and 85 years old with acute or convalescent COVID-19. The CDR3 nucleotides are TGTGCCAGCAGTTCAGGGGCGGGAGTCCACAATGAGCAGTTCTTC. It translates to CASSSGAGVHNEQFF.